The 24 T cell receptor beta chains reported below all come from one sample, sequenced in a study of blood T cell repertoires in COVID-19. Measured with immunoSEQ multiplex PCR; TCRdb has only the in-frame clones, and not every one. The table shows under 250,000 clones, with 83% occurring only once. The specimen was PBMCs or T cells enriched from blood (not recorded which). The origin of the receptors is a middle-aged woman who had been exposed to COVID-19.

CDR3 region: CASSYRGMVTNEKLFF. The CDR3 nucleotides read TGTGCCAGCAGCTACAGGGGGATGGTCACTAATGAAAAACTGTTTTTT. This rearrangement joins TRBV6-5 to TRBJ1-4; 8 bases agree with TRBD1. CDR3 length: 16 residues. Germline V gene lookup returns CDR1 MNHEY and CDR2 SVGAGI. J lost 2 bases, V lost 6 bases, and 8 bases had no gene match.

The chain has TRBV19 and TRBJ2-7, with 7 positions matching TRBD2. The V and J ends lost 5 bases and 9 bases, in that order; junction bases with no gene match: 19. CDR3 size: 16 residues. Germline values: CDR1 LNHDA, CDR2 SQIVND (reference sequence). This CDR3 is CASSPAGSRGFISQYF. CDR3 nucleotide sequence: TGTGCCAGTAGTCCCGCTGGGTCGCGGGGGTTCATATCGCAGTACTTC.

This chain joins TRBV27 and TRBJ2-4; TRBD2 might be the D (5 bases). Between the trimmed V and J ends, which lost 9 bases and 1 base, there was a span of 16 bases. Per the germline V gene, CDR1 is MNHEY and CDR2 is SMNVEV (reference sequence). The CDR3 totals 15 residues. The chain's CDR3 is CASRGWLEAKNIQYF. The CDR3 DNA reads TGTGCCAGTAGAGGGTGGTTGGAGGCCAAAAACATTCAGTACTTC.

The V call is TRBV7-3, the J call TRBJ2-3; D perhaps matches TRBD2 (7 bases). Trimming took off 5 bases at V and 0 bases at J, with 12 bases between the two ends. CDR1 and CDR2 from the germline V gene are SGHTA and FQGTGA. The CDR3 contains 15 residues. CDR3: CASSPRGASTDTQYF. CDR3 nucleotide sequence: TGTGCCAGCAGCCCCCGGGGGGCTAGCACAGATACGCAGTATTTT.

The chain recombines TRBV25-1 with TRBJ2-5, with no clear D. The CDR3 consists of 16 residues. Trimming left V 1 base short and J 1 base short, with 13 bases between. Germline V gene data show CDR1 as MGHDK and CDR2 as SYGVNS. This chain's CDR3 is CASSELDTAGQETQYF. The CDR3 DNA reads TGTGCCAGCAGTGAATTAGATACCGCTGGCCAAGAGACCCAGTACTTC.

The genes are TRBV2 and TRBJ1-3; D remains ambiguous. V lost 3 bases to trimming and J lost 0 bases, with 6 bases between them. Germline V lookup: CDR1 SNHLY, CDR2 FYNNEI. CDR3 length equals 14 residues. The CDR3 DNA is TGTGCCAGCAGTGACCCCATCTCTGGAAACACCATATATTTT. Its protein is CASSDPISGNTIYF.

This sequence joins TRBV28 and TRBJ2-1, with 12 bases fitting TRBD2. The CDR3 is made up of 16 amino acids. Germline V lookup: CDR1 MDHEN, CDR2 SYDVKM. Losses at the gene ends were 6 bases for V and 1 base for J; bases not matched to a gene: 4. The CDR3, as DNA: TGTGCCAGCAGCCCGACTAGCGGGGGATCCTACAATGAGCAGTTCTTC. It specifies CASSPTSGGSYNEQFF.

In this sample, this clone turned up once. The chain recombines TRBV28 with TRBJ2-6; weak D call: TRBD1 (6 bases). From germline, CDR1 is MDHEN and CDR2 SYDVKM. The CDR3 totals 19 residues. Trimming cost V 6 bases and J 0 bases, with 21 bases left between them. The CDR3 DNA follows: TGTGCCAGCAGGGCAGGGCGCCAGGGGCACCTCTCTGGGGCCAACGTCCTGACTTTC. Protein sequence: CASRAGRQGHLSGANVLTF.

The CDR3 region has the DNA TGTGCCTGGAGGGGCAAGGGGGTGGGCTACGAGCAGTACTTC. Translating it yields CAWRGKGVGYEQYF. This rearrangement joins TRBV30 to TRBJ2-7; possibly TRBD1 for D (6 bases). V lost 3 bases to trimming and J lost 3 bases, with 15 bases between them. Germline V lookup: CDR1 GTSNPN, CDR2 SVGIG (reference sequence). There are 14 residues in the CDR3.

The rearrangement joins TRBV2 to TRBJ1-2; 7 positions agree with TRBD1. CDR1 and CDR2 from the germline V gene are SNHLY and FYNNEI. This CDR3 is 12 amino acids long. V dropped 7 bases and J dropped 6; count of bases not matched to a gene: 5. Here the CDR3 reads CASTTGEHGYTF. CDR3 DNA sequence: TGTGCCAGCACTACAGGGGAACATGGCTACACCTTC.

The chain joins TRBV6-2 or TRBV6-3 to TRBJ1-1; 8 bases are a match to TRBD1. The CDR3 consists of 15 residues. Trimming at V came to 7 bases and at J to 2 bases, leaving 9 bases not matched to a gene. The germline V gene encodes CDR1 MNHEY and CDR2 SVGEGT. The DNA for the CDR3 is TGTGCCAGCACCCCAGGGGGCCCCTATAACACTGAAGCTTTCTTT. It is translated as CASTPGGPYNTEAFF.

This clone was detected ten times or more. The chain joins TRBV15 to TRBJ1-1; weak D call: TRBD1 (5 bases). Looked up from germline, CDR1 is LNHNV and CDR2 is YYDKDF (reference sequence). V was clipped by 5 bases and J by 5 bases, with 15 bases between them. CDR3 size: 14 residues. CDR3 protein: CATSDGGVGTEAFF. The DNA for the CDR3 is TGTGCCACCAGCGATGGGGGGGTCGGTACTGAAGCTTTCTTT.

In its sample, this clone was seen once. J is TRBJ1-1 and V is TRBV2; a possible D gene is TRBD1 (5 bases). With 2 bases removed from V and 1 base from J, the gap between germline ends came to 11 bases. The CDR3 length is 15 residues. The germline V gene has CDR1 SNHLY and CDR2 FYNNEI. CDR3 nucleotides: TGTGCCAGCAGTGAATTTATGGGGCGGAACACTGAAGCTTTCTTT. Its protein is CASSEFMGRNTEAFF.

This chain uses TRBV15 with TRBJ2-7, with a tentative D call TRBD1 (6 bases). V lost 3 bases, J lost 5 bases, and 8 bases lay in between. Looked up from germline, CDR1 is LNHNV and CDR2 is YYDKDF (reference sequence). This CDR3 is 12 amino acids long. CDR3 residues: CATSRYRDEQYF. Here the CDR3 DNA reads TGTGCCACCAGCAGGTACAGGGACGAGCAGTACTTC.

This chain connects TRBV19 to TRBJ1-4; no clear D gene. Between the trimmed V and J ends, which lost 4 bases and 4 bases, there was a span of 7 bases. CDR1 is LNHDA and CDR2 is SQIVND in the germline V gene (reference sequence). This CDR3 has 13 amino acids. In nucleotides, the CDR3 is TGTGCCAGTAGTAATCGGTATAATGAAAAACTGTTTTTT. This encodes CASSNRYNEKLFF.

The gene calls are TRBV15 and TRBJ1-5; 10 bases line up with TRBD1. The CDR3 extends over 19 amino acids. With V trimmed by 5 bases and J by 0 bases, 13 bases remained unmatched. Germline V CDR1 and CDR2: LNHNV, YYDKDF (reference sequence). CDR3 loop: CATSGGGDRGLYSNQPQHF. For the CDR3, the DNA is TGTGCCACCAGCGGGGGTGGGGACAGGGGCCTTTATAGCAATCAGCCCCAGCATTTT. The full variable domain, in which reference TRBV15 and TRBJ1-5 provide the parts outside the CDR3, is DAMVIQNPRYQVTQFGKPVTLSCSQTLNHNVMYWYQQKSSQAPKLLFHYYDKDFNNEADTPDNFQSRRPNTSFCFLDIRSPGLGDTAMYLCATSGGGDRGLYSNQPQHFGDGTRLSIL.

This clone appeared a few times. Other DNA sequences within the sample encode an identical CDR3. This chain links TRBV3-1 (or the pseudogene TRBV3-2) with TRBJ1-2; 8 bases match TRBD1. The CDR3 contains 12 residues. V lost 5 bases, J lost 10 bases, and 6 bases stayed unmatched. Germline V lookup: CDR1 LGHDT, CDR2 YNNKEL (reference sequence). The CDR3 loop is CASSSGQGVYTF. CDR3 sequence (DNA): TGTGCCAGCAGCTCCGGACAGGGAGTCTACACCTTC.

This clone was counted once. The chain has TRBV5-6 and TRBJ1-4, with a possible D match to TRBD1 (6 bases). From germline, CDR1 is SGHDT and CDR2 YYEEEE. The germline V and J ends were trimmed by 4 bases and 10 bases, with 11 bases remaining between them. The length of the CDR3 is 12 residues. The DNA for the CDR3 is TGTGCCAGCAGCGCAGGGGTTGCAAAACTGTTTTTT. Its translation: CASSAGVAKLFF.

This clone showed up many times. This rearrangement joins TRBV12-5 to TRBJ2-5; D possibly corresponds to TRBD1 (5 bases). The germline gives CDR1 LGHNT, CDR2 FRNRAP. CDR3 length: 17 residues. V shed 5 bases and J shed 3 bases, with 22 bases lying between them. The CDR3 coding sequence is TGTGCTAGTGGTCTAAGGCATCAGGGCCGGAGTAAAGAGACCCAGTACTTC. Residues: CASGLRHQGRSKETQYF.

This rearrangement joins TRBV6-2 or TRBV6-3 to TRBJ1-5; D gene uncertain. CDR3 length: 17 residues. The V end lost 2 bases, the J end lost 2 bases, and 16 bases lay between the germline ends. Germline-derived CDR1 and CDR2 are MNHEY and SVGEGT. CDR3 amino acids: CASSYREHGRGNQPQHF. CDR3 nucleotide sequence: TGTGCCAGCAGTTACCGGGAGCACGGGCGGGGCAATCAGCCCCAGCATTTT.

Written as DNA, the CDR3 is TGTGCCAGCCTCCAGTCAGGGACAGCGAACACTGAAGCTTTCTTT. Translation gives CASLQSGTANTEAFF. The V gene is TRBV4-2, the J gene TRBJ1-1, with TRBD1 matching over 7 bases. Germline V gene lookup returns CDR1 LGHNA and CDR2 YNFKEQ. The length of the CDR3 is 15 residues. The ends lost 8 bases at V and 1 base at J; junction bases unmatched: 10.

CDR3 sequence: CASSYTGTGEETQYF. The DNA for the CDR3 is TGTGCCAGCTCCTACACCGGGACAGGGGAAGAGACCCAGTACTTC. The J gene is TRBJ2-5, the V gene TRBV18, with TRBD1 identical over 10 bases. CDR3 length equals 15 residues. The V gene end was trimmed by 6 bases and the J gene end by 3 bases; junction bases not matched to a gene: 7. Germline assignment: CDR1 KGHSH and CDR2 LQKENI. Variable domain in full (rest from reference TRBV18 and TRBJ2-5): NAGVMQNPRHLVRRRGQEARLRCSPMKGHSHVYWYRQLPEEGLKFMVYLQKENIIDESGMPKERFSAEFPKEGPSILRIQQVVRGDSAAYFCASSYTGTGEETQYFGPGTRLLVL.

The J gene is TRBJ1-2, the V gene TRBV30; 8 bases map to TRBD1. The V gene end was trimmed by 7 bases and the J gene end by 3 bases; junction bases not matched to a gene: 7. The germline gives CDR1 GTSNPN, CDR2 SVGIG (reference sequence). The CDR3 is 13 amino acids. Here the CDR3 DNA reads TGTGCCTACTTAATGGACAGGGACTATGGCTACACCTTC. Protein product: CAYLMDRDYGYTF. The complete variable domain, with remaining parts taken from reference TRBV30 and TRBJ1-2, reads SQTIHQWPATLVQPVGSPLSLECTVEGTSNPNLYWYRQAAGRGLQLLFYSVGIGQISSEVPQNLSASRPQDRQFILSSKKLLLSDSGFYLCAYLMDRDYGYTFGSGTRLTVV.

This sequence joins TRBV27 and TRBJ1-6; the D gene is possibly TRBD1 (6 bases). The ends were cut back, 5 bases at V and 3 bases at J, with 11 bases in the middle. From germline, CDR1 is MNHEY and CDR2 SMNVEV (reference sequence). This CDR3 comprises 15 residues. CDR3: CASSKGTIYNSPLHF. The CDR3 DNA sequence: TGTGCCAGCAGTAAAGGGACAATCTATAATTCACCCCTCCACTTT.